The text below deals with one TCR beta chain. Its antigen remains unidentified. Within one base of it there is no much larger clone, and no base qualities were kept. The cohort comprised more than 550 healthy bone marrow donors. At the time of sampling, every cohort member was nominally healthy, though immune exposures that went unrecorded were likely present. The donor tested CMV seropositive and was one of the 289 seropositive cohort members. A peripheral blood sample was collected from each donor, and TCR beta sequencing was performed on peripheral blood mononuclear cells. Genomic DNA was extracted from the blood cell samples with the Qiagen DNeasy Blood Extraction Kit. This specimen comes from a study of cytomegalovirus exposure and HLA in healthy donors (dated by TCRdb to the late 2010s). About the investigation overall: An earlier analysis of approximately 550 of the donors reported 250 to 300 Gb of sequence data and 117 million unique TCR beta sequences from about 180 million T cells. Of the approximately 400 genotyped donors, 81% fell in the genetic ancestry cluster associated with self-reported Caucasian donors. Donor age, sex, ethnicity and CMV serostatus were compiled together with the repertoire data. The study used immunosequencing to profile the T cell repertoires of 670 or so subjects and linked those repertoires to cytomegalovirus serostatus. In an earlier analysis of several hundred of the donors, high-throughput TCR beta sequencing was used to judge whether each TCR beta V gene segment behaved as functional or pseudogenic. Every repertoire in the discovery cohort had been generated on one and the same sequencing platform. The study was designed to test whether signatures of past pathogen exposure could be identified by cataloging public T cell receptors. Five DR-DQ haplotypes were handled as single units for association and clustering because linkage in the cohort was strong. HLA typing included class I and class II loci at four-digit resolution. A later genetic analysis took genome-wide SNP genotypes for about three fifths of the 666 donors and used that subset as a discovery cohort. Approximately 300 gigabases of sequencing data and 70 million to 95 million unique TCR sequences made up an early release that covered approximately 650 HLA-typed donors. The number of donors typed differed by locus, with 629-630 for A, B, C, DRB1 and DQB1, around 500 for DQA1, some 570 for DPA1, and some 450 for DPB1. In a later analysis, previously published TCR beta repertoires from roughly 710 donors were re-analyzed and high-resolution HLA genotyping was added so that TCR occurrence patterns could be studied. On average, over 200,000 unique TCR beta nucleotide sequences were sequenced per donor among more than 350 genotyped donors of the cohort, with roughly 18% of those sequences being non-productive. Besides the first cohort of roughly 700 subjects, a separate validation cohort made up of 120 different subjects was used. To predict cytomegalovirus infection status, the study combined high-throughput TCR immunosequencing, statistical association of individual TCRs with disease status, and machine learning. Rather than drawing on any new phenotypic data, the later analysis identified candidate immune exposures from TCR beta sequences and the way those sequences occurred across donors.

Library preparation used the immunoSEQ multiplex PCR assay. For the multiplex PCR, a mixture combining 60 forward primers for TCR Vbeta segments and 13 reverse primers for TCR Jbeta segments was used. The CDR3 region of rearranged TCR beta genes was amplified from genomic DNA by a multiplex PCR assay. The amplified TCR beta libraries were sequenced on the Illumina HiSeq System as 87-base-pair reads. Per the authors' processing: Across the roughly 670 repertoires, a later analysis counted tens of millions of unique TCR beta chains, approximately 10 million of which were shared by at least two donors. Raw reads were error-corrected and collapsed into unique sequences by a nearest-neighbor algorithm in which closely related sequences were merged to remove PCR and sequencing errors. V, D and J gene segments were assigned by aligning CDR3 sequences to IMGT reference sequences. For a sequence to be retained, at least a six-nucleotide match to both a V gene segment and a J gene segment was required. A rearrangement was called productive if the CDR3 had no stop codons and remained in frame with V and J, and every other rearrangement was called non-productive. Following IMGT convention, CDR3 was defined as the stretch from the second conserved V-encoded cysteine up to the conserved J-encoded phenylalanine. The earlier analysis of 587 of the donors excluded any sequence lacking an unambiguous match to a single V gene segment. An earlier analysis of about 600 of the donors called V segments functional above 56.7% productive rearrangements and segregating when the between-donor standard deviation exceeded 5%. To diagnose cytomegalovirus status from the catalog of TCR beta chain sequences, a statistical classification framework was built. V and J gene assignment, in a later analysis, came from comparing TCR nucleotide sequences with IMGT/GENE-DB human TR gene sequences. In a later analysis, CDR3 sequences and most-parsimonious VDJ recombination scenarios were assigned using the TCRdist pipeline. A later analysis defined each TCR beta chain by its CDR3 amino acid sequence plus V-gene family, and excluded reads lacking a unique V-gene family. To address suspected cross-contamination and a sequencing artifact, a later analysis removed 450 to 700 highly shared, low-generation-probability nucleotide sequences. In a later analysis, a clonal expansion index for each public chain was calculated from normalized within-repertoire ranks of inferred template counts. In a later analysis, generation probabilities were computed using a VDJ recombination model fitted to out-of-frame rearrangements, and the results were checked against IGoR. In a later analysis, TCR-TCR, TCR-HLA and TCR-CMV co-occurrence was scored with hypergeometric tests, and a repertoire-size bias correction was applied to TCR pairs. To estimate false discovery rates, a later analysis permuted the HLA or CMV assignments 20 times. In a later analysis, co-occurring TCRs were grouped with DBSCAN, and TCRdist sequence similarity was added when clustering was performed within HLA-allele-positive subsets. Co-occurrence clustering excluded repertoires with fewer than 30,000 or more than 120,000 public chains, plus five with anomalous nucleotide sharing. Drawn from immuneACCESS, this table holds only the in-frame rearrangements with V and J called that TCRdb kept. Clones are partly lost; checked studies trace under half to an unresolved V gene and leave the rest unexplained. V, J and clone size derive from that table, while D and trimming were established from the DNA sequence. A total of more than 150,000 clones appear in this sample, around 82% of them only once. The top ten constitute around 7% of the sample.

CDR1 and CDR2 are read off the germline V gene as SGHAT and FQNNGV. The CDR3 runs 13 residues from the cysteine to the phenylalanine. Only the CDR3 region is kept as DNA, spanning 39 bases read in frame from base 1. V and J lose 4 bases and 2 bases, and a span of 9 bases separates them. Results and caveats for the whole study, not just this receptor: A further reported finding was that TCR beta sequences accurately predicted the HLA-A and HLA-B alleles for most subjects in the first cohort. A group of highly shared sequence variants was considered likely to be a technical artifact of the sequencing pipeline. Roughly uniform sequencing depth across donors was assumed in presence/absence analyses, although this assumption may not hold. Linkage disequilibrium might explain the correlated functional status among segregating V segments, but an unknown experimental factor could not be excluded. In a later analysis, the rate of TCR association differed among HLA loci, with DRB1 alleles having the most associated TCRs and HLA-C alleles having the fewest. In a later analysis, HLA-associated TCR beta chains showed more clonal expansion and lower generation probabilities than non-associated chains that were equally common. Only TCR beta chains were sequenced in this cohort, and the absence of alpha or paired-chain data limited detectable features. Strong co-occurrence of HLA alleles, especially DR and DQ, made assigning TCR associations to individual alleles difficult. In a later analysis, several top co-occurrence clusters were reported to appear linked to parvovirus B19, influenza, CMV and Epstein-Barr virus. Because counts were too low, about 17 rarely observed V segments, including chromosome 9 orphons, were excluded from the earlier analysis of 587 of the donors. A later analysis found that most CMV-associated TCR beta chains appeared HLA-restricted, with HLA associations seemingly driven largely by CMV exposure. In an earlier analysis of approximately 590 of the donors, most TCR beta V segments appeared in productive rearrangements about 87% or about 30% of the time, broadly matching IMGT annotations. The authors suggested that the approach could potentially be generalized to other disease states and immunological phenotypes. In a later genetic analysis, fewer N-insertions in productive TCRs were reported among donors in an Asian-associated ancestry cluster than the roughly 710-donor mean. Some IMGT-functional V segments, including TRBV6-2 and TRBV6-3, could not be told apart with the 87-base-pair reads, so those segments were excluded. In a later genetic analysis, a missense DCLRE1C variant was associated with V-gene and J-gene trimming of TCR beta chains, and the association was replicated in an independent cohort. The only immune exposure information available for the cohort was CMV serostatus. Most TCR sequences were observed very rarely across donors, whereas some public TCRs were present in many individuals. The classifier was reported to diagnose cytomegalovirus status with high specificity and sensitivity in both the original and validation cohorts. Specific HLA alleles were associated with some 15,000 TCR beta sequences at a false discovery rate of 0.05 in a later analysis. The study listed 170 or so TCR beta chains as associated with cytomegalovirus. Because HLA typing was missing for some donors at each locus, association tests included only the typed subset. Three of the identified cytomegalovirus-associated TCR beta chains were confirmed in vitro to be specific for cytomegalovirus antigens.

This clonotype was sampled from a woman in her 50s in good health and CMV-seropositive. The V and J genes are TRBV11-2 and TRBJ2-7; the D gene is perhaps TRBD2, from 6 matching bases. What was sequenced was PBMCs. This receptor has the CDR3 CASSSGLPYEQYF. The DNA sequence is TGTGCCAGCAGCTCGGGACTGCCCTACGAGCAGTACTTC. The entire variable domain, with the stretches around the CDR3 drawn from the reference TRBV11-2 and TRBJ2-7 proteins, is EAGVAQSPRYKIIEKRQSVAFWCNPISGHATLYWYQQILGQGPKLLIQFQNNGVVDDSQLPKDRFSAERLKGVDSTLKIQPAKLEDSAVYLCASSSGLPYEQYFGPGTRLTVT.